This note documents a single TCR beta chain sequence. No antigen is known for it. The data were obtained in a study of CD4 T cell repertoires in COVID-19. Study as a whole: Other coronavirus spike proteins restimulated relabeled CFSE-low cells expanded with IL-2 for ten to eleven days.

Libraries were prepared by immunoSEQ multiplex PCR; TCRdb keeps only in-frame clonotypes and omits some of them. There are about 22,000 clones in the sample; around 90% occur only once, and less than 0.7% lies in the top ten. V gave up 1 base and J gave up 0 bases; unmatched junction bases: 5. CDR1 is SGHRS, CDR2 YFSETQ, per germline. The CDR3 consists of 17 residues. Study-wide points: Two or all three memory subsets shared several highly expanded SARS-CoV-2-reactive clonotypes. SARS-CoV and/or HKU1 spike cultures shared between about 6 and 26% of SARS-CoV-2 clonotypes.

Sequencing was done directly on freshly isolated, uncultured memory T cells. This clonotype was sampled from a human donor who had COVID-19. The V call is TRBV5-1, the J call TRBJ2-2, with 8 bases that match TRBD1. The specimen was central memory CD4+ T cells from blood, collected before the COVID-19 pandemic. The CDR3 DNA follows: TGCGCCAGCAGCTTGTACACAGGGGGACCGAACACCGGGGAGCTGTTTTTT. Its translation is CASSLYTGGPNTGELFF.